Presented here are 19 T cell receptor beta chains from one specimen sequenced in a study of blood T cell repertoires in COVID-19. Repertoires were generated with immunoSEQ multiplex PCR, while TCRdb's copy carries only in-frame clones and drops some. The table has 110,000 to 150,000 clones, 81% seen once. The source material was peripheral blood. These receptors all stem from a human donor in a cohort sampled during active COVID-19.

V is TRBV4-2 and J is TRBJ2-3; TRBD2 might be the D (5 bases). CDR3 size: 16 residues. Germline CDR1 LGHNA, CDR2 YNFKEQ. Trimming removed 1 base at V and 2 bases at J, with 13 bases between. The CDR3 sequence: CASSQGGSGDTDTQYF. The CDR3 DNA sequence: TGTGCCAGCAGCCAAGGAGGAAGCGGAGACACAGATACGCAGTATTTT.

This clone was seen more than once but under ten times. The rearrangement uses TRBV29-1 and TRBJ2-7; 9 bases agree with TRBD2. The J segment lost 4 bases and the V segment lost 6 bases, leaving 10 bases of the junction unmatched. Germline CDR1 and CDR2: SQVTM and ANQGSEA. This CDR3 region has 14 residues. The CDR3 here is CSVAPGLADYEQYF. Here the CDR3 DNA reads TGCAGCGTCGCACCGGGACTAGCTGATTACGAGCAGTACTTC.

This sequence joins TRBV28 and TRBJ1-6; 8 bases match TRBD1. The CDR3 sequence is 17 residues long. Germline CDR1 and CDR2: MDHEN and SYDVKM. V lost 2 bases and J lost 5; bases outside the gene matches: 8. The CDR3 here is CASSLPGTGGHNSPLHF. The CDR3 bases are TGTGCCAGCAGTTTACCCGGGACAGGAGGACATAATTCACCCCTCCACTTT.

The chain couples TRBV7-2 to TRBJ1-3, with 9 bases fitting TRBD1. Germline values: CDR1 SGHTA, CDR2 FQGNSA. Germline trimming cut 2 bases from V and 2 bases from J; bases unmatched to any gene: 4. This CDR3 has 16 residues. The CDR3 DNA follows: TGTGCCAGCAGCTTAAGGGGGACAGGGACTGGAAACACCATATATTTT. Translating it yields CASSLRGTGTGNTIYF.

The gene calls are TRBV7-3 and TRBJ2-2; D may be TRBD2 (6 bases). Trimming took off 2 bases at V and 4 bases at J, with 11 bases between the two ends. In germline, CDR1 is SGHTA, CDR2 FQGTGA. The CDR3 totals 15 residues. CDR3 region: CASSLDGRGTGELFF. The CDR3 coding sequence is TGTGCCAGCAGCTTAGACGGGAGAGGCACCGGGGAGCTGTTTTTT.

V gene TRBV24-1 combines with J gene TRBJ1-2; no firm D call. Germline assignment: CDR1 KGHDR and CDR2 SFDVKD. Trimming removed 2 bases at V and 8 bases at J, with 11 bases between. The CDR3 has 13 amino acids. The CDR3 nucleotides read TGTGCCACCAGTGATTCCTATGACGGGGGCTACACCTTC. Protein sequence: CATSDSYDGGYTF.

The rearrangement uses TRBV6-2 or TRBV6-3 and TRBJ2-5; 11 nucleotides match TRBD1. V shed 4 bases and J 5 bases; nucleotides not matched to a gene: 9. Germline CDR1 MNHEY, CDR2 SVGEGT. The CDR3 sequence is 16 residues long. In DNA form, the CDR3 reads TGTGCCAGCAGTTGGGGGGACAGGGGGGGTCTGGAGACCCAGTACTTC. Amino acids: CASSWGDRGGLETQYF.

The chain recombines TRBV2 with TRBJ1-5; the D is unclear. V shed 6 bases and J shed 1 base, with 13 bases lying between them. Germline lookup yields CDR1 SNHLY and CDR2 FYNNEI. The CDR3 loop spans 15 amino acids. CDR3 protein: CASSFGDLSNQPQHF. The CDR3 coding sequence is TGTGCCAGCAGCTTCGGGGATTTGAGCAATCAGCCCCAGCATTTT. Filled out from reference TRBV2 and TRBJ1-5, the complete variable domain reads EPEVTQTPSHQVTQMGQEVILRCVPISNHLYFYWYRQILGQKVEFLVSFYNNEISEKSEIFDDQFSVERPDGSNFTLKIRSTKLEDSAMYFCASSFGDLSNQPQHFGDGTRLSIL.

The CDR3 sequence: CASSHRDRGNSPLHF. Here the CDR3 DNA reads TGTGCCAGCAGCCATAGGGACAGGGGAAATTCACCCCTCCACTTT. This rearrangement joins TRBV3-1 (or the pseudogene TRBV3-2) to TRBJ1-6; 10 positions agree with TRBD1. V trimming: 3 bases; J trimming: 7 bases; junction bases outside the gene matches: 3. The CDR3 consists of 15 residues. Per germline, CDR1 LGHDT and CDR2 YNNKEL (reference sequence).

This clone has only one observation. This chain joins TRBV3-1 (or the pseudogene TRBV3-2) and TRBJ2-7; 9 bases fit TRBD2. This CDR3 has 14 residues. In germline, CDR1 is LGHDT, CDR2 YNNKEL (reference sequence). J lost 3 bases, V lost 4 bases, and 4 bases had no gene match. As DNA, the CDR3 is TGTGCCAGCAGCCGACTAGCGGCGGGCTACGAGCAGTACTTC. It translates to CASSRLAAGYEQYF.

This chain connects TRBV5-1 to TRBJ2-5; 7 positions agree with TRBD2. This CDR3 comprises 17 residues. With 4 bases clipped from V and 0 bases from J, the junction kept 12 bases outside the gene matches. Germline V CDR1 and CDR2: SGHRS, YFSETQ. The chain's CDR3 is CASSQGGTSGYQETQYF. The DNA of the CDR3 is TGCGCCAGCAGCCAGGGAGGGACCAGCGGGTACCAAGAGACCCAGTACTTC.

CDR3 DNA: TGTGCCAGTGCACAGGGGGCTCTAACTGAAGCTTTCTTT. This gives the protein CASAQGALTEAFF. This chain links TRBV19 with TRBJ1-1, with 9 bases fitting TRBD1. J lost 5 bases, V lost 8 bases, and 6 bases had no gene match. The CDR3 has 13 amino acids. Germline V gene data show CDR1 as LNHDA and CDR2 as SQIVND (reference sequence).

J is TRBJ1-6 and V is TRBV6-6; D not resolved. CDR1 is MNHNY and CDR2 is SVGAGI in the germline V gene (reference sequence). There are 11 residues in the CDR3. Trimming removed 6 bases from V and 14 bases from J, with 11 bases in between. CDR3: CASSGVGSLHF. The CDR3 DNA sequence: TGTGCCAGCAGCGGGGTTGGATCCCTCCACTTT.

V is TRBV3-1 (or the pseudogene TRBV3-2) and J is TRBJ2-5; 9 bases are a match to TRBD1. There are 19 residues in the CDR3. Germline loops: CDR1 LGHDT, CDR2 YNNKEL (reference sequence). V was clipped by 0 bases and J by 1 base; unmatched bases: 12. CDR3 residues: CASSQDLRLRTGAQETQYF. DNA of the CDR3: TGTGCCAGCAGCCAAGATTTAAGGTTGCGGACAGGGGCCCAAGAGACCCAGTACTTC.

A single count supports this clone. The chain uses TRBV5-6 and TRBJ1-5, with 8 bases that match TRBD1. Germline V gives CDR1 SGHDT, CDR2 YYEEEE. The junction had 6 bases not matched to a gene; V was cut back by 4 bases and J by 0 bases. This CDR3 is built from 16 residues. The CDR3, as DNA: TGTGCCAGCAGCCGGACAGGGATGAATAGCAATCAGCCCCAGCATTTT. Translating gives CASSRTGMNSNQPQHF.

J is TRBJ2-5 and V is TRBV7-3; TRBD2 matches at 13 bases. The CDR3 totals 15 residues. Germline CDR1 and CDR2: SGHTA and FQGTGA. Losses at the gene ends were 5 bases for V and 5 bases for J; bases not matched to a gene: 5. In DNA, the CDR3 is TGTGCCAGCAGCGTCGGACTAGCGGGAGTTGAGACCCAGTACTTC. Residues: CASSVGLAGVETQYF.

The chain uses TRBV3-1 (or the pseudogene TRBV3-2) and TRBJ2-7; D is uncertain. Germline values: CDR1 LGHDT, CDR2 YNNKEL (reference sequence). The ends were cut back, 0 bases at V and 6 bases at J, with 15 bases in the middle. CDR3 length: 15 amino acids. In DNA form, the CDR3 reads TGTGCCAGCAGCCAAGACCGGCCCATTAGCCCCGAGCAGTACTTC. It translates to CASSQDRPISPEQYF.

The V call is TRBV4-3, the J call TRBJ2-5, with 7 bases aligning to TRBD2. CDR3 length equals 17 residues. With V trimmed by 0 bases and J by 0 bases, 7 bases remained unmatched. Germline assignment: CDR1 LGHNA and CDR2 YSLEER. CDR3 residues: CASSQDEAGTYQETQYF. DNA of the CDR3: TGCGCCAGCAGCCAAGATGAAGCGGGAACCTACCAAGAGACCCAGTACTTC.

The chain links TRBV27 to TRBJ2-1, with a possible D match to TRBD2 (5 bases). The CDR3 loop spans 15 amino acids. Trimming removed 8 bases at V and 2 bases at J, with 16 bases between. Germline loops: CDR1 MNHEY, CDR2 SMNVEV (reference sequence). CDR3 coding DNA: TGTGCCAGCGCCCTTGGGTCTAGCCCCTACAATGAGCAGTTCTTC. Amino acids: CASALGSSPYNEQFF.